The next 9 T cell receptor beta chains were all read from a single sample in a study of blood T cell repertoires in COVID-19. Using immunoSEQ multiplex PCR, the repertoire was profiled, and TCRdb retains in-frame clones only, with some absent. Of 100,000 to 150,000 clones in the sample, roughly three quarters were seen once. The sequenced sample consisted of peripheral blood. The receptors shown here come from a woman aged 65 to 85 with acute or convalescent COVID-19.

The chain has TRBV25-1 and TRBJ2-1, with TRBD2 as a possible D gene (7 bases). The CDR3 totals 15 residues. The V gene's germline CDR1 is MGHDK and CDR2 SYGVNS. Trimming removed 3 bases at V and 5 bases at J, with 14 bases between. CDR3 protein: CASSDFAGAHNEQFF. CDR3 DNA: TGTGCCAGCAGTGACTTTGCGGGGGCCCACAATGAGCAGTTCTTC.

This clone was counted a few times. The chain combines TRBV15 with TRBJ2-1; D perhaps matches TRBD2 (6 bases). The CDR3 spans 12 residues. Germline V lookup: CDR1 LNHNV, CDR2 YYDKDF (reference sequence). The V gene lost 4 bases and the J gene lost 6 bases, with 7 bases spanning the gap. In nucleotides, the CDR3 is TGTGCCACCAGCACGGAGGGCAATGAGCAGTTCTTC. Amino acids: CATSTEGNEQFF. The full variable domain, with the rest looked up from reference TRBV15 and TRBJ2-1, is DAMVIQNPRYQVTQFGKPVTLSCSQTLNHNVMYWYQQKSSQAPKLLFHYYDKDFNNEADTPDNFQSRRPNTSFCFLDIRSPGLGDTAMYLCATSTEGNEQFFGPGTRLTVL.

This clone was counted many times. V and J are TRBV2 and TRBJ1-6; D possibly corresponds to TRBD1 (6 bases). This CDR3 region has 15 residues. Trimming shortened V by 6 bases and J by 6 bases, and 15 bases separated the two germline ends. Germline assignment: CDR1 SNHLY and CDR2 FYNNEI. The CDR3 here is CASRTSTGANSPLHF. DNA for the CDR3: TGTGCCAGCAGAACTTCGACAGGAGCTAATTCACCCCTCCACTTT.

The chain employs TRBV7-9 and TRBJ1-4, with D perhaps matching TRBD1 (5 bases). The CDR3 spans 14 residues. Trimming shortened V by 5 bases and J by 5 bases, and 12 bases separated the two germline ends. Germline V gene lookup returns CDR1 SEHNR and CDR2 FQNEAQ (reference sequence). CDR3 region: CASSPSGGNEKLFF. CDR3 bases: TGTGCCAGCAGCCCGAGCGGGGGGAATGAAAAACTGTTTTTT.

This rearrangement joins TRBV6-5 to TRBJ2-1; D gene ambiguous. V lost 6 bases to trimming and J lost 7 bases, with 7 bases between them. The CDR3 spans 11 residues. Germline loops: CDR1 MNHEY, CDR2 SVGAGI. CDR3 DNA sequence: TGTGCCAGCAGGTCCACAAATGAGCAGTTCTTC. Residues: CASRSTNEQFF.

This clone was picked up a small number of times. This sequence joins TRBV7-3 and TRBJ2-7; D possibly corresponds to TRBD2 (6 bases). CDR1 and CDR2 from the germline V gene are SGHTA and FQGTGA. The CDR3 consists of 12 residues. Between the trimmed V and J ends, which lost 5 bases and 5 bases, there was a span of 10 bases. The CDR3 region has the DNA TGTGCCAGCAGCCCCGGGGGTAACGAGCAGTACTTC. Translating it yields CASSPGGNEQYF.

In its sample, this clone was seen many times. The chain has TRBV4-3 and TRBJ2-2, with 11 bases aligning to TRBD2. Germline V gene lookup returns CDR1 LGHNA and CDR2 YSLEER. Germline trimming cut 1 base from V and 6 bases from J; bases unmatched to any gene: 7. The CDR3 extends over 17 amino acids. The CDR3 DNA sequence: TGCGCCAGCAGCCAAGGGATAACTAGCGGGGGATCCGGGGAGCTGTTTTTT. Encoded protein: CASSQGITSGGSGELFF.

This clone was found a few times. This sequence joins TRBV7-3 and TRBJ2-2; 10 positions match TRBD1. Germline CDR1 is SGHTA and CDR2 is FQGTGA. The CDR3 contains 13 residues. Trimming took 11 bases from V and 6 from J; bases not matched to a gene: 6. CDR3 nucleotide sequence: TGTGCCGTGCGGACAGGGGGAGCCGGGGAGCTGTTTTTT. As protein: CAVRTGGAGELFF.

V gene TRBV7-9 combines with J gene TRBJ2-7, with 7 bases that match TRBD2. The V and J ends lost 2 bases and 5 bases, in that order; junction bases with no gene match: 9. Germline CDR1 and CDR2: SEHNR and FQNEAQ (reference sequence). CDR3 size: 15 residues. CDR3 loop: CASSLSAGVVHEQYF. The CDR3 bases are TGTGCCAGCAGCTTAAGTGCGGGAGTGGTCCACGAGCAGTACTTC.